Each of the 14 T cell receptor beta chains below was sequenced from the same sample in a study of T cells in women clearing cervical HPV infection. Assay: immunoSEQ multiplex PCR; the TCRdb copy retains only in-frame clones and omits some. The sample table sets out 25,000 to 35,000 clones. Specimen: blood buffy coat. The receptor source for this set is a woman between 18 and 70 years old with a cervical HPV16 infection that either progressed to CIN3+ or cleared (not recorded which).

With respect to this clone: At one boundary the junction diverges from the germline segment, which might be a read error. The read ends 3 residues early relative to the CDR3; the germline J gene fills the gap. At the DNA level, this CDR3 is encoded by other sequences in the same sample as well. The genes are TRBV5-6 and TRBJ1-3; D is uncertain. The CDR3 has 15 residues. CDR1 is SGHDT and CDR2 is YYEEEE in the germline V gene. CDR3 DNA (partial): TGTGCCAGCAGCTTGGGGCAGACTTCTGGAAACACA. Its protein product is CASSLGQTSGNT. The full CDR3 protein is CASSLGQTSGNTIYF.

As for this clone: The read halts 3 residues ahead of the CDR3 end, with the missing end drawn from the germline J gene. The chain employs TRBV20-1 and TRBJ2-4; 8 nucleotides match TRBD2. This CDR3 is built from 14 residues. Germline V lookup: CDR1 DFQATT, CDR2 SNEGSKA (reference sequence). V was clipped by 0 bases and J by 8 bases; unmatched bases: 6. This chain's CDR3 is CSARDKTGGDIQYF. The sequenced part of the CDR3 DNA is TGCAGTGCTAGAGATAAGACGGGAGGGGACATT.

Comment on this clone: The read falls 3 residues short of the CDR3 end, and the missing part is taken from the germline J gene. The rearrangement joins TRBV7-3 to TRBJ2-6; D may be TRBD2 (5 bases). This CDR3 comprises 16 residues. Between the trimmed V and J ends, which lost 2 bases and 4 bases, there was a span of 12 bases. CDR1 and CDR2 from the germline V gene are SGHTA and FQGTGA. The sequenced part of the CDR3 DNA is TGTGCCAGCAGCTTATTCGGGGTGGGGGGGGCCAACGTC. It specifies CASSLFGVGGANV. The whole CDR3 protein is CASSLFGVGGANVLTF.

On this clone itself: With the read ending 3 residues before the CDR3 end, the germline J gene is used to fill in that end. The chain combines TRBV20-1 with TRBJ2-7; perhaps TRBD2 as D (6 bases). This CDR3 has 15 amino acids. V was clipped by 6 bases and J by 2 bases, with 20 bases between them. Germline assignment: CDR1 DFQATT and CDR2 SNEGSKA (reference sequence). CDR3 region: CSADRSGGGTYEQYF. CDR3 bases read: TGCAGTGCCGATCGTTCCGGGGGAGGCACCTACGAG.

Notes on this clone: The sequenced fragment ends 3 residues before the CDR3 boundary, so the rest is inferred from the germline J gene. V and J are TRBV19 and TRBJ1-6; 7 nucleotides match TRBD1. This CDR3 has 15 amino acids. Germline V lookup: CDR1 LNHDA, CDR2 SQIVND (reference sequence). The CDR3 region is CASRPGQVAAETLHF. The part of the CDR3 DNA that was read is TGTGCCAGTAGACCCGGACAGGTCGCCGCCGAAACC. The full variable domain, in which reference TRBV19 and TRBJ1-6 provide the parts outside the CDR3, is DGGITQSPKYLFRKEGQNVTLSCEQNLNHDAMYWYRQDPGQGLRLIYYSQIVNDFQKGDIAEGYSVSREKKESFPLTVTSAQKNPTAFYLCASRPGQVAAETLHFGNGTRLTVT.

Concerning this clone itself: The CDR3 goes on 3 residues after the read ends, and that part is filled in from the germline J gene. The rearrangement joins TRBV11-2 to TRBJ1-2; no definite D call. CDR1 SGHAT and CDR2 FQNNGV come from the germline V gene. CDR3 length: 14 amino acids. The germline V and J ends were trimmed by 2 bases and 6 bases, with 13 bases remaining between them. CDR3: CASSLSHSIDGYTF. The CDR3 bases that were read are TGTGCCAGCAGCTTATCTCATAGCATCGATGGC.

As for this clone: The read gets to within 3 residues of the CDR3 end, and the germline J gene fills in the rest. This chain links TRBV20-1 with TRBJ2-3; TRBD2 aligns across 8 bases. The CDR3 sequence is 17 residues long. CDR1 and CDR2 (germline): DFQATT, SNEGSKA (reference sequence). Trimming cost V 0 bases and J 0 bases; bases outside gene matches: 8. The DNA read from the CDR3 is TGCAGTGCTAGAGAAGGAAGGAGCGGGAGAAGCACAGATACG. Residues: CSAREGRSGRSTDT. The whole CDR3 protein is CSAREGRSGRSTDTQYF.

In the case of this clone: One end of the junction is discordant with germline, which a read error may explain. Read sequence stops 3 residues before the CDR3 end, and the germline J gene provides the missing end. The V and J genes are TRBV20-1 and TRBJ1-6, with 7 bases identical to TRBD1. Germline CDR1 reads DFQATT; CDR2 reads SNEGSKA (reference sequence). The CDR3 sequence is 14 residues long. The CDR3 spells CSAKGGSDNSPLHF. Partial CDR3 DNA: TGCAGTGCTAAAGGGGGCTCCGATAATTCACCC.

Regarding this clone: The observed sequence ends 3 residues before the CDR3 terminus, with the missing tail filled in from the germline J gene. V gene TRBV19 combines with J gene TRBJ2-3; D is possibly TRBD2 (6 bases). The ends were cut back, 9 bases at V and 5 bases at J, with 18 bases in the middle. Germline V gives CDR1 LNHDA, CDR2 SQIVND (reference sequence). This CDR3 contains 14 residues. The CDR3 spells CASSTKRLVDTQYF. CDR3 DNA, as far as it was read: TGTGCCAGCTCCACAAAACGACTAGTAGATACG.

As concerns this clone: The CDR3 extends 3 residues past the end of the read, so its final part is completed from the germline J gene. The rearrangement uses TRBV5-1 and TRBJ1-4, with 8 bases that match TRBD1. Germline CDR1 reads SGHRS; CDR2 reads YFSETQ. Germline trimming cut 0 bases from V and 8 bases from J; bases unmatched to any gene: 6. This CDR3 is built from 15 residues. The CDR3 DNA, read in part, is TGCGCCAGCAGCTTGGGACAGGGGATCCGGGAAAAA. Its translation is CASSLGQGIREK. The entire CDR3 reads CASSLGQGIREKLFF.

Details on this clone: The read ends 3 residues shy of where the CDR3 ends; the end is completed using the germline J gene. The chain links TRBV7-3 to TRBJ1-6, with TRBD1 matching over 10 bases. This CDR3 is built from 15 residues. J lost 7 bases, V lost 5 bases, and 5 bases had no gene match. Germline loops: CDR1 SGHTA, CDR2 FQGTGA. The CDR3 bases that were read are TGTGCCAGCAGCGCGGGACAGGGGATAAATTCACCC. Translated, it gives CASSAGQGINSP. The full CDR3 protein is CASSAGQGINSPLHF.

A note on this clone: The read is 3 residues too short to cover the CDR3 end, so that end is filled in from the germline J gene. The chain employs TRBV7-3 and TRBJ2-7; 7 bases match TRBD1. V trimming: 5 bases; J trimming: 4 bases; junction bases outside the gene matches: 5. The CDR3 runs 13 residues. CDR1 is SGHTA, CDR2 FQGTGA, per germline. CDR3 loop: CASSPGTEYEQYF. Incomplete CDR3 DNA: TGTGCCAGCAGCCCAGGGACAGAATACGAG.

The sequenced CDR3 bases are TGTGCCAGCAGCTCCCCCGGGACTAGTGACGAGACC. Protein product: CASSSPGTSDET. The full-length CDR3 reads as CASSSPGTSDETQYF. The gene calls are TRBV7-2 and TRBJ2-5; TRBD2 matches at 8 bases. The read finishes 3 residues shy of the CDR3 end, and the germline J gene is used to complete it. The CDR3 consists of 15 residues. Germline assignment: CDR1 SGHTA and CDR2 FQGNSA. Losses at the gene ends were 4 bases for V and 5 bases for J; bases not matched to a gene: 9. The full variable domain, with the rest looked up from reference TRBV7-2 and TRBJ2-5, is GAGVSQSPSNKVTEKGKDVELRCDPISGHTALYWYRQSLGQGLEFLIYFQGNSAPDKSGLPSDRFSAERTGGSVSTLTIQRTQQEDSAVYLCASSSPGTSDETQYFGPGTRLLVL.

A remark on this clone: Read coverage stops 3 residues before the CDR3 terminus; the germline J gene supplies the remainder. This chain joins TRBV6-2 or TRBV6-3 and TRBJ2-5; no clear D. The V and J ends lost 0 bases and 5 bases respectively, with 7 bases between them. Germline-derived CDR1 and CDR2 are MNHEY and SVGEGT. The CDR3 length is 13 residues. The covered CDR3 bases are TGTGCCAGCAGTTACTCTCTGTTGGAGACC. This gives the protein CASSYSLLET. The CDR3 reads in full as CASSYSLLETQYF.